This TCR beta chain stems from a study of cytomegalovirus exposure and HLA in healthy donors. Study conclusions and caveats: Associated with cytomegalovirus, according to the listing, were fewer than 200 TCR beta chains. The authors confirmed in vitro that a few CMV-associated chains were specific for CMV antigens.

Germline values: CDR1 SGDLS, CDR2 YYNGEE. The germline V and J ends were trimmed by 1 base and 4 bases, with 6 bases remaining between them. This CDR3 contains 13 residues. About this clone itself: What it binds is not known.

Sequencing was performed with immunoSEQ multiplex PCR; in TCRdb, only in-frame clones are kept and a portion is missing. The sample carries approximately 120,000 clones, 88% recorded once. Sequencing was performed on PBMCs. The gene calls are TRBV9 and TRBJ2-1; weak D call: TRBD2 (5 bases). The source of this sequence is a woman aged 18-29 years in good health and CMV-seronegative. CDR3 residues: CASSVRGYNEQFF. The CDR3 nucleotides are TGTGCCAGCAGCGTACGAGGGTACAATGAGCAGTTCTTC.